The TCR beta chain under discussion was sequenced for a study of human T cells and chemical hapten exposure. Study findings and constraints: A positive correlation with patch test score was shown by PT1 expanded TCR counts.

This clonotype was detected ten times or more. Its antigen is currently unknown. TCRdb re-derived calls from the RACE reads in MiXCR, one entry per CDR3 protein. In the table there are around 50,000 distinct CDR3 sequences, around 9.3% of which are singletons. Time point indicated: patch test 1, 2 weeks after DPC sensitization. The treatment here: therapeutic diphenylcyclopropenone sensitization with weekly scalp DPC. Trimming removed 3 bases from V and 1 base from J, with 6 bases in between. This CDR3 has 13 residues. The sequence derives from a woman in her fifties or sixties with alopecia areata. Some clones in this sample may be carry-over from other donors' samples. Sequences were derived from whole blood, sampled in connection with sensitization to the hapten diphenylcyclopropenone (DPC). The chain couples TRBV12-3 or TRBV12-4 to TRBJ1-1, with D possibly matching TRBD1 (5 bases). The CDR3 protein is CASSLTENTEAFF. CDR3 in DNA: TGTGCCAGCAGTTTGACAGAGAACACTGAAGCTTTCTTT.